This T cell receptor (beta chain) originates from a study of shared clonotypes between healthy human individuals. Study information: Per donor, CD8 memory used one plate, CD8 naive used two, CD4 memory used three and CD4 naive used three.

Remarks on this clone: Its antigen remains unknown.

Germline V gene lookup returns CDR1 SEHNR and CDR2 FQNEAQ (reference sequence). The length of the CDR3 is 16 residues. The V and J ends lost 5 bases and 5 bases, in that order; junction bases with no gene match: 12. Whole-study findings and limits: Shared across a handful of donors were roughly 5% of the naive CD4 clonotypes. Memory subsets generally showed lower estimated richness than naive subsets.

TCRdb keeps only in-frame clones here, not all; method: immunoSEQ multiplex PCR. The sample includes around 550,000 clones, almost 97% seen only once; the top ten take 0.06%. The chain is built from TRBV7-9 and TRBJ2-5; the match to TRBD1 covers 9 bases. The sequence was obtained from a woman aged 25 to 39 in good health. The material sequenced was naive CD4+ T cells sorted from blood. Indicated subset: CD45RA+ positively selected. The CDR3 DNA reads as TGTGCCAGCAGCCCGAACAGGGGGCTTTCTTGGGAGACCCAGTACTTC. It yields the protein CASSPNRGLSWETQYF. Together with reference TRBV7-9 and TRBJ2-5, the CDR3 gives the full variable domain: DTGVSQNPRHKITKRGQNVTFRCDPISEHNRLYWYRQTLGQGPEFLTYFQNEAQLEKSRLLSDRFSAERPKGSFSTLEIQRTEQGDSAMYLCASSPNRGLSWETQYFGPGTRLLVL.